These 32 T cell receptor beta chains were sequenced from one sample in a study of control samples from healthy donors and cancer patients. Using immunoSEQ multiplex PCR, the repertoire was profiled, and TCRdb retains in-frame clones only, with some absent. The sample lists 120,000 to 150,000 clones; roughly nine tenths were seen once. Source material: blood. Every receptor here comes from a man younger than 35 in good health.

The rearrangement links TRBV4-1 to TRBJ2-1, with a possible D match to TRBD1 (6 bases). This CDR3 region has 15 residues. Deletions cut 0 bases from V and 8 bases from J, with 14 bases between. The V gene's germline CDR1 is MGHRA and CDR2 YSYEKL. The CDR3 spells CASSQEHKQGYEQFF. The CDR3 DNA reads TGCGCCAGCAGCCAAGAGCATAAACAGGGCTATGAGCAGTTCTTC.

This clone is a singleton in its sample. This rearrangement joins TRBV10-3 to TRBJ2-2; 8 nucleotides agree with TRBD2. Looked up from germline, CDR1 is ENHRY and CDR2 is SYGVKD. This CDR3 has 17 residues. The J segment lost 0 bases and the V segment lost 3 bases, leaving 6 bases of the junction unmatched. This CDR3 reads CAISDPGLASNTGELFF. The CDR3 bases are TGTGCCATCAGTGACCCTGGACTAGCTTCGAACACCGGGGAGCTGTTTTTT.

The V gene is TRBV12-3 or TRBV12-4, the J gene TRBJ1-2, with D unclear. The V end lost 5 bases, the J end lost 6 bases, and 13 bases lay between the germline ends. This CDR3 spans 13 amino acids. CDR3 sequence (DNA): TGTGCCAGCAGTCCAGATGGGTATAATGGCTACACCTTC. Protein sequence: CASSPDGYNGYTF.

The chain employs TRBV7-9 and TRBJ2-3; 9 bases fit TRBD1. CDR1 and CDR2 from the germline V gene are SEHNR and FQNEAQ (reference sequence). The ends lost 3 bases at V and 2 bases at J; junction bases unmatched: 6. This CDR3 has 16 amino acids. Here the CDR3 DNA reads TGTGCCAGCAGCTTCCCGACAGGGGGGTACACAGATACGCAGTATTTT. Residues: CASSFPTGGYTDTQYF.

V gene TRBV11-1 combines with J gene TRBJ2-2; D gene uncertain. V gave up 1 base and J gave up 6 bases, with 3 bases separating them. The CDR3 sequence is 12 residues long. The V gene's germline CDR1 is SGHAT and CDR2 FQDESV (reference sequence). CDR3 residues: CASSLGAGELFF. CDR3 bases: TGTGCCAGCAGCTTAGGGGCCGGGGAGCTGTTTTTT.

V usage is TRBV10-1 and J usage is TRBJ2-2; the D is unclear. Trimming left V 4 bases short and J 2 bases short, with 8 bases between. The CDR3 runs 14 residues. Germline CDR1 reads WNHNN; CDR2 reads SYGVQD (reference sequence). The CDR3 sequence: CASSVSRNTGELFF. The CDR3 coding sequence is TGCGCCAGCAGTGTGTCTAGAAACACCGGGGAGCTGTTTTTT.

The chain combines TRBV4-2 with TRBJ2-3; D is possibly TRBD2 (5 bases). The CDR3 runs 17 residues. The V gene's germline CDR1 is LGHNA and CDR2 YNFKEQ. Trimming cost V 5 bases and J 2 bases, with 20 bases left between them. CDR3 sequence (DNA): TGTGCCAGCAGCAACCCGGACGGGAAAAGTTTCACAGATACGCAGTATTTT. Residues: CASSNPDGKSFTDTQYF.

This clone was recorded a few times. J is TRBJ1-1 and V is TRBV3-1 (or the pseudogene TRBV3-2), with a weak D call TRBD1 (6 bases). This CDR3 contains 13 residues. In germline, CDR1 is LGHDT, CDR2 YNNKEL (reference sequence). Trimming cost V 5 bases and J 10 bases, with 17 bases left between them. The CDR3 DNA sequence: TGTGCCAGCAGCTCCCTTGGGGGGCAGGCAGCTTTCTTT. Encoded protein: CASSSLGGQAAFF.

This clone was seen a single time. The chain links TRBV15 to TRBJ1-5; TRBD1 is a possible D gene (5 bases). Per germline, CDR1 LNHNV and CDR2 YYDKDF (reference sequence). The CDR3 sequence is 15 residues long. Trimming left V 4 bases short and J 3 bases short, with 13 bases between. Written as DNA, the CDR3 is TGTGCCACCAGCATTGGACCTGGGGCCAATCAGCCCCAGCATTTT. It is translated as CATSIGPGANQPQHF.

The rearrangement links TRBV7-2 to TRBJ2-7; TRBD2 matches at 11 bases. The CDR3 is 15 residues long. The V segment lost 7 bases and the J segment 5 bases; nucleotides outside the gene matches: 10. The germline gives CDR1 SGHTA, CDR2 FQGNSA. CDR3 bases: TGTGCCAGCAATGTAGCGGGGGGGATTGTAAACGAGCAGTACTTC. It encodes CASNVAGGIVNEQYF.

Many counts were recorded for this clone. The V gene is TRBV5-1, the J gene TRBJ2-1; the match to TRBD1 covers 7 bases. Germline-derived CDR1 and CDR2 are SGHRS and YFSETQ. Unmatched junction bases numbered 10, after V lost 4 bases and J lost 12 bases. The CDR3 spans 13 residues. Written as DNA, the CDR3 is TGCGCCAGCAGCCCGGCGACAGGGTACAGGCAGTTCTTC. This sequence encodes CASSPATGYRQFF.

As for this clone: One end of the junction does not line up with germline, which may come from a read error. V and J are TRBV3-1 (or the pseudogene TRBV3-2) and TRBJ2-1; 12 nucleotides match TRBD2. Germline CDR1 reads LGHDT; CDR2 reads YNNKEL (reference sequence). The CDR3 covers 19 residues. This CDR3 is CASSQIPRLAGDSHNEQFF. CDR3 coding DNA: TGTGCCAGCAGCCAAATCCCTCGACTAGCGGGGGACTCCCACAATGAGCAGTTCTTC.

V and J are TRBV7-6 and TRBJ2-7; TRBD1 matches 8 bases. With 8 bases clipped from V and 6 bases from J, the junction kept 6 bases outside the gene matches. The CDR3 contains 12 residues. Germline V gene lookup returns CDR1 SGHVS and CDR2 FNYEAQ. The CDR3, as DNA: TGTGCCAGCGGTCGCGACAGGGGCGAGCAGTACTTC. This codes for CASGRDRGEQYF.

The chain carries TRBV9 and TRBJ2-2, with 10 bases identical to TRBD2. The germline CDR1 and CDR2 sequences are SGDLS and YYNGEE. The CDR3 loop spans 19 amino acids. After removal of 4 bases from V and 0 bases from J, the junction contained 12 bases not matched to a gene. The CDR3: CASSPRGSGGPANTGELFF. The CDR3 bases are TGTGCCAGCAGCCCTCGGGGTAGCGGGGGGCCAGCGAACACCGGGGAGCTGTTTTTT.

This clone showed up just a few times. V and J are TRBV11-2 and TRBJ2-2, with no clear D. This CDR3 spans 13 amino acids. V was pared by 5 bases and J by 4 bases, with 8 bases between. In germline, CDR1 is SGHAT, CDR2 FQNNGV. The chain's CDR3 is CASSPLRTGELFF. In DNA, the CDR3 is TGTGCCAGCAGCCCTCTCCGCACCGGGGAGCTGTTTTTT.

The gene calls are TRBV7-8 and TRBJ2-3; 13 bases agree with TRBD2. CDR1 is SGHVS, CDR2 FQNEAQ, per germline. V was pared by 1 base and J by 5 bases, with 9 bases of the junction left unmatched. The CDR3 runs to 18 residues. The CDR3, as DNA: TGTGCCAGCAGCTTAGGTGTACTAGCGGGGGGGCCAATAGATACGCAGTATTTT. Translating gives CASSLGVLAGGPIDTQYF.

The chain couples TRBV6-4 to TRBJ1-1, with 9 bases that match TRBD1. In germline, CDR1 is MRHNA, CDR2 SNTAGT. This CDR3 has 15 amino acids. The ends lost 4 bases at V and 5 bases at J; junction bases unmatched: 8. In DNA form, the CDR3 reads TGTGCCAGCAGTGTCCCCCGGGACAGGGTTACTGAAGCTTTCTTT. This translates into CASSVPRDRVTEAFF.

The chain employs TRBV9 and TRBJ1-2; maybe TRBD1 (6 bases). The CDR3 is 16 amino acids. V was trimmed by 3 bases and J by 6 bases, leaving 21 bases between them. CDR1 and CDR2 (germline): SGDLS, YYNGEE. CDR3 protein: CASSGSNRDALNGYTF. The DNA for the CDR3 is TGTGCCAGCAGCGGCTCCAACAGGGATGCACTGAATGGCTACACCTTC.

The chain couples TRBV4-1 to TRBJ1-5; the D gene is possibly TRBD1 (5 bases). Per germline, CDR1 MGHRA and CDR2 YSYEKL. V was cut by 0 bases and J by 7 bases, with 10 bases left in between. The length of the CDR3 is 14 residues. CDR3 in DNA: TGCGCCAGCAGCCAAGATGTGGGGGGACAGCCCCAGCATTTT. Encoded protein: CASSQDVGGQPQHF.

J is TRBJ1-1 and V is TRBV30; D not certain. The CDR3 length is 12 residues. The V and J ends lost 3 bases and 3 bases respectively, with 8 bases between them. In germline, CDR1 is GTSNPN, CDR2 SVGIG (reference sequence). Here the CDR3 reads CAWSRLDTEAFF. CDR3 bases: TGTGCCTGGAGCCGGCTGGACACTGAAGCTTTCTTT.

CDR3 coding DNA: TGTGCCAGCAGCTTAGGGACAAGCTTGAACACTGAAGCTTTCTTT. Its translation is CASSLGTSLNTEAFF. The rearrangement uses TRBV7-6 and TRBJ1-1; D is possibly TRBD1 (5 bases). The CDR3 contains 15 residues. Germline lookup yields CDR1 SGHVS and CDR2 FNYEAQ. The V end was cut by 1 base, the J end by 0 bases, with 9 bases between.

The V call is TRBV5-1, the J call TRBJ1-2; D is possibly TRBD1 (6 bases). Per the germline V gene, CDR1 is SGHRS and CDR2 is YFSETQ. CDR3 length equals 13 residues. V was trimmed by 0 bases and J by 7 bases, leaving 10 bases between them. CDR3 sequence (DNA): TGCGCCAGCAGCTTGGGGGACAAGTTTGGCTACACCTTC. Encoded protein: CASSLGDKFGYTF.

The chain is built from TRBV10-3 and TRBJ1-2; no firm D call. Germline V gene sequence: CDR1 ENHRY, CDR2 SYGVKD. This CDR3 is 12 amino acids long. V was trimmed by 2 bases and J by 5 bases, leaving 6 bases between them. CDR3 loop: CAISEGDYGYTF. The DNA of the CDR3 is TGTGCCATCAGTGAGGGGGATTATGGCTACACCTTC.

The chain employs TRBV5-1 and TRBJ2-3; 12 bases align to TRBD2. In germline, CDR1 is SGHRS, CDR2 YFSETQ. The CDR3 contains 17 residues. Losses at the gene ends were 4 bases for V and 5 bases for J; bases not matched to a gene: 11. CDR3 amino acids: CASSRLAGGQSGDTQYF. CDR3 DNA: TGCGCCAGCAGCCGCCTAGCGGGGGGGCAATCGGGAGATACGCAGTATTTT.

The V call is TRBV7-6, the J call TRBJ2-5; no firm D call. The CDR3 loop spans 13 amino acids. Germline CDR1 and CDR2: SGHVS and FNYEAQ. Trimming pared 1 base from V and 3 bases from J, leaving 6 bases between. In nucleotides, the CDR3 is TGTGCCAGCAGCTTAGGACCGAAAGAGACCCAGTACTTC. Residues: CASSLGPKETQYF. Filled out from reference TRBV7-6 and TRBJ2-5, the complete variable domain reads GAGVSQSPRYKVTKRGQDVALRCDPISGHVSLYWYRQALGQGPEFLTYFNYEAQQDKSGLPNDRFSAERPEGSISTLTIQRTEQRDSAMYRCASSLGPKETQYFGPGTRLLVL.

Concerning this clone itself: Other DNA sequences of this sample code for an identical CDR3. The V call is TRBV3-1 (or the pseudogene TRBV3-2), the J call TRBJ1-1; no definite D call. The V gene lost 1 base and the J gene lost 3 bases, with 6 bases spanning the gap. The CDR3 has 13 residues. CDR1 and CDR2 from the germline V gene are LGHDT and YNNKEL (reference sequence). CDR3 sequence (DNA): TGTGCCAGCAGCCAAGTCCGGGACACTGAAGCTTTCTTT. As protein: CASSQVRDTEAFF.

This chain uses TRBV9 with TRBJ2-2, with a possible D match to TRBD2 (5 bases). CDR1 and CDR2 from the germline V gene are SGDLS and YYNGEE. Deletions cut 0 bases from V and 2 bases from J, with 5 bases between. The length of the CDR3 is 14 residues. The CDR3 nucleotides are TGTGCCAGCAGCGTAGGACTAAACACCGGGGAGCTGTTTTTT. This translates into CASSVGLNTGELFF. Based on the CDR3 plus reference TRBV9 and TRBJ2-2, the full variable domain is DSGVTQTPKHLITATGQRVTLRCSPRSGDLSVYWYQQSLDQGLQFLIQYYNGEERAKGNILERFSAQQFPDLHSELNLSSLELGDSALYFCASSVGLNTGELFFGEGSRLTVL.

This clone was counted a single time. The chain carries TRBV2 and TRBJ1-1; no clear D gene. V was clipped by 8 bases and J by 5 bases, with 12 bases between them. Germline CDR1 SNHLY, CDR2 FYNNEI. This CDR3 is built from 12 residues. The CDR3: CASGPEGTEAFF. For the CDR3, the DNA is TGTGCCAGCGGGCCGGAAGGGACTGAAGCTTTCTTT.

This sequence joins TRBV19 and TRBJ2-7; D might be TRBD1 or TRBD2, each matching 6 bases. The CDR3 contains 15 residues. Germline-derived CDR1 and CDR2 are LNHDA and SQIVND (reference sequence). V was clipped by 5 bases and J by 5 bases, with 19 bases between them. CDR3 sequence (DNA): TGTGCCAGTAGTCCACGATGGGGGGCTCTCAACGAGCAGTACTTC. It encodes CASSPRWGALNEQYF.

The rearrangement joins TRBV30 to TRBJ2-7, with 7 bases matching TRBD1. V was pared by 4 bases and J by 2 bases, with 14 bases of the junction left unmatched. The germline gives CDR1 GTSNPN, CDR2 SVGIG (reference sequence). The CDR3 spans 16 residues. This CDR3 reads CAWINDRQGVTYEQYF. In DNA, the CDR3 is TGTGCCTGGATCAACGACAGACAGGGTGTAACCTACGAGCAGTACTTC.

The chain employs TRBV7-2 and TRBJ1-1; a weak D match, TRBD1 (6 bases). The CDR3 runs 15 residues. Germline lookup yields CDR1 SGHTA and CDR2 FQGNSA. V shed 7 bases and J shed 7 bases, with 22 bases lying between them. The CDR3 is CASTSGGAGVSEAFF. CDR3 in DNA: TGTGCCAGCACCTCAGGCGGGGCAGGGGTAAGTGAAGCTTTCTTT.

This chain joins TRBV5-1 and TRBJ2-3, with a possible D match to TRBD2 (5 bases). In germline, CDR1 is SGHRS, CDR2 YFSETQ. V was clipped by 5 bases and J by 5 bases, with 15 bases between them. The CDR3 consists of 14 residues. CDR3: CASRMDSSQDTQYF. The CDR3 region has the DNA TGCGCCAGCAGGATGGACTCCTCCCAAGATACGCAGTATTTT. Full variable domain (remainder filled in from reference TRBV5-1 and TRBJ2-3): KAGVTQTPRYLIKTRGQQVTLSCSPISGHRSVSWYQQTPGQGLQFLFEYFSETQRNKGNFPGRFSGRQFSNSRSEMNVSTLELGDSALYLCASRMDSSQDTQYFGPGTRLTVL.